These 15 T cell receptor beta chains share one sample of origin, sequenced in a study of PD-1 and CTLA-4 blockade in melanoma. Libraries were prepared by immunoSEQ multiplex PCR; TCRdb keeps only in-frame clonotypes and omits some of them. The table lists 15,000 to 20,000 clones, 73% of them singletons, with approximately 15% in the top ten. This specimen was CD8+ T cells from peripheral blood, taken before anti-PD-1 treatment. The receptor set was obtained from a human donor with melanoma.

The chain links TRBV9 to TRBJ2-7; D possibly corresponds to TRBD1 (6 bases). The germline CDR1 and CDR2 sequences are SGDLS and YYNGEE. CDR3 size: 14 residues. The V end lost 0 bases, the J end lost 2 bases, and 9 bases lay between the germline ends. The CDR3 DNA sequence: TGTGCCAGCAGCGTAGGGGACAACACCTACGAGCAGTACTTC. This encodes CASSVGDNTYEQYF.

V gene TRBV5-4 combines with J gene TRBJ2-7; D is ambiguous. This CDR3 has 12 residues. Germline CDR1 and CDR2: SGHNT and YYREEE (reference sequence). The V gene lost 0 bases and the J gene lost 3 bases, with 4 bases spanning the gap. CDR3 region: CASSLEGYEQYF. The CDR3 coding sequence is TGTGCCAGCAGCTTGGAGGGCTACGAGCAGTACTTC.

CDR3 coding DNA: TGTGCCAGCAGCGACCCGACAGGGATGGTGGAGACCCAGTACTTC. The encoded protein is CASSDPTGMVETQYF. V usage is TRBV11-2 and J usage is TRBJ2-5; the match to TRBD1 covers 7 bases. J gave up 5 bases and V 5 bases, and 11 bases lay outside the gene matches. The CDR3 extends over 15 amino acids. Per germline, CDR1 SGHAT and CDR2 FQNNGV.

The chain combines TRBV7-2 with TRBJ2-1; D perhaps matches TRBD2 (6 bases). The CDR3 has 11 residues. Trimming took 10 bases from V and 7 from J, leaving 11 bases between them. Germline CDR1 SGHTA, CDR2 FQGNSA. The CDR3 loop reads CAIRGRNEQFF. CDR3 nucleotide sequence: TGTGCCATTCGAGGGAGGAATGAGCAGTTCTTC.

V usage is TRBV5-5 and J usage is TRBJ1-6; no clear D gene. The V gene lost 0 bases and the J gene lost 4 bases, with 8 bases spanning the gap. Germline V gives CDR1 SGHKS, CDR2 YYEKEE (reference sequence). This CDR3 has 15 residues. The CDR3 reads CASSLGHQYNSPLHF. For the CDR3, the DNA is TGTGCCAGCAGCTTGGGACACCAATATAATTCACCCCTCCACTTT.

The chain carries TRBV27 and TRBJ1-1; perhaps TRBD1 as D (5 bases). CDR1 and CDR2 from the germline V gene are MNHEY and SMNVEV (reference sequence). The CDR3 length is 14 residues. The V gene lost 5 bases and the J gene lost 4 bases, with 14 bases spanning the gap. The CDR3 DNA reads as TGTGCCAGCAGTCTCCAGGGAAGACTCACTGAAGCTTTCTTT. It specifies CASSLQGRLTEAFF.

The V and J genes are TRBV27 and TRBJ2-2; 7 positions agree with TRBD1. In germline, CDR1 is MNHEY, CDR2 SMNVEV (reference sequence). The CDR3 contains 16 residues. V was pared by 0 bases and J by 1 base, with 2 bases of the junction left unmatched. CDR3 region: CASSLSGQLNTGELFF. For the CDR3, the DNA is TGTGCCAGCAGTTTATCGGGACAGTTGAACACCGGGGAGCTGTTTTTT.

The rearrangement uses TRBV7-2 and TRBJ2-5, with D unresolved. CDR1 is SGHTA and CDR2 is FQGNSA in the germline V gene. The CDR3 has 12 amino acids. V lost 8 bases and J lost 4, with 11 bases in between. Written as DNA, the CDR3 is TGTGCCAGCCGCCCGGCCCCAGAGACCCAGTACTTC. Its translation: CASRPAPETQYF.

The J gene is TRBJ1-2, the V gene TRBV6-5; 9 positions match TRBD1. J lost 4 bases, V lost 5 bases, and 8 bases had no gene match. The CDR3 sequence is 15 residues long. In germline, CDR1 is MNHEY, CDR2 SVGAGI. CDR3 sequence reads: CASSIGTGPVYGYTF. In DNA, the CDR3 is TGTGCCAGCAGTATAGGGACAGGGCCCGTCTATGGCTACACCTTC.

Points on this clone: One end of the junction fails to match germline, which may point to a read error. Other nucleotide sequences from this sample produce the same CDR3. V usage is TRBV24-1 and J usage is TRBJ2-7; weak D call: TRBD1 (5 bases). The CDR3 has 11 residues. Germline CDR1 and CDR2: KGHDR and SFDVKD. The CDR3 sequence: CATRASHEQYF. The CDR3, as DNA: TGTGCTACCAGGGCCAGCCACGAGCAGTACTTC.

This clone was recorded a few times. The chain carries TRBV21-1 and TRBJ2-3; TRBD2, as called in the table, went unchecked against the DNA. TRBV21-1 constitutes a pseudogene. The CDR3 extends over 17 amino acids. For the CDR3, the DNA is TGTGCCAGCAGCAAAGGGTCGAGCGTTAGACCCACAGATACGCAGTATTTT. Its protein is CASSKGSSVRPTDTQYF.

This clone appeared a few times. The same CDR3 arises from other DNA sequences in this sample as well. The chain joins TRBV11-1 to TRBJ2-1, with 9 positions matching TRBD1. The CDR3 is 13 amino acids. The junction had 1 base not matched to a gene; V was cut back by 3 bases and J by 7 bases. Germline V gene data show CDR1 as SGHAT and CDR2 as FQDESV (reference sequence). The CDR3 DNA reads TGTGCCAGCAGCTTGGGACAGGGAAATGAGCAGTTCTTC. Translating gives CASSLGQGNEQFF.

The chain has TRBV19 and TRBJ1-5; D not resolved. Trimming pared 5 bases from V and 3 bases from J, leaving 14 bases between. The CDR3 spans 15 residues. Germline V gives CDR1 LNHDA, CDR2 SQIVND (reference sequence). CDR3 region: CASSLSDGFNQPQHF. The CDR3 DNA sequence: TGTGCCAGTAGTTTGTCGGACGGTTTCAATCAGCCCCAGCATTTT.

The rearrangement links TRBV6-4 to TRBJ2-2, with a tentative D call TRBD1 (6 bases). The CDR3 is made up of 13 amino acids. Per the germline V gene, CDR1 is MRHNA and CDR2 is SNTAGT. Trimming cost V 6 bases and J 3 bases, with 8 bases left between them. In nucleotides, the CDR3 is TGTGCCAGCAGCTACAGGGACACCGGGGAGCTGTTTTTT. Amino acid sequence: CASSYRDTGELFF.

CDR3 in amino acids: CASSLYMSNQPQHF. In DNA form, the CDR3 reads TGTGCCAGCAGCTTGTACATGAGCAATCAGCCCCAGCATTTT. This chain links TRBV5-6 with TRBJ1-5, with D unclear. Per the germline V gene, CDR1 is SGHDT and CDR2 is YYEEEE. The CDR3 is 14 residues long. V lost 1 base, J lost 1 base, and 6 bases lay in between.